This passage covers 25 T cell receptor beta chains from one sample sequenced in a study of cytomegalovirus exposure and HLA in healthy donors. PCR involved 60 Vbeta and 13 Jbeta primers. Some clones are missing from TCRdb's copy, which holds only in-frame ones; the method was immunoSEQ multiplex PCR. The sample lists around 140,000 clones; 70% to 85% were seen once. Material: PBMCs. These receptors were collected from a male donor in good health and CMV-seropositive.

The rearrangement uses TRBV2 and TRBJ1-1, with 9 bases lining up with TRBD1. In germline, CDR1 is SNHLY, CDR2 FYNNEI. This CDR3 has 16 amino acids. Trimming cost V 3 bases and J 4 bases; bases outside gene matches: 9. The chain's CDR3 is CASSESKTGGSTEAFF. CDR3 nucleotides: TGTGCCAGCAGTGAGTCCAAGACAGGGGGATCCACTGAAGCTTTCTTT. Looking up the rest from reference TRBV2 and TRBJ1-1 gives the full variable domain: EPEVTQTPSHQVTQMGQEVILRCVPISNHLYFYWYRQILGQKVEFLVSFYNNEISEKSEIFDDQFSVERPDGSNFTLKIRSTKLEDSAMYFCASSESKTGGSTEAFFGQGTRLTVV.

The J gene is TRBJ1-1, the V gene TRBV7-9; possibly TRBD1 for D (6 bases). Germline-derived CDR1 and CDR2 are SEHNR and FQNEAQ (reference sequence). The ends were cut back, 5 bases at V and 0 bases at J, with 13 bases in the middle. CDR3 size: 15 residues. CDR3 DNA: TGTGCCAGCAGCATACTCGGGGGGCTGAACACTGAAGCTTTCTTT. Translation gives CASSILGGLNTEAFF.

This chain joins TRBV19 and TRBJ2-1, with 7 bases that match TRBD2. V lost 7 bases, J lost 2 bases, and 5 bases stayed unmatched. This CDR3 comprises 14 residues. Per germline, CDR1 LNHDA and CDR2 SQIVND (reference sequence). The CDR3 protein is CASTPSGAYNEQFF. CDR3 bases: TGTGCCAGTACCCCTAGCGGCGCCTACAATGAGCAGTTCTTC.

This CDR3 is CASSIVGTGDEQYF. CDR3 in DNA: TGTGCCAGTAGTATAGTTGGGACAGGGGACGAGCAGTACTTC. This chain uses TRBV19 with TRBJ2-7, with 10 positions matching TRBD1. CDR3 length: 14 amino acids. V trimming: 1 base; J trimming: 5 bases; junction bases outside the gene matches: 2. In germline, CDR1 is LNHDA, CDR2 SQIVND (reference sequence).

V and J are TRBV28 and TRBJ1-3; weak D call: TRBD1 (5 bases). The CDR3 length is 15 residues. Germline CDR1 is MDHEN and CDR2 is SYDVKM. V was shortened by 7 bases and J by 3 bases, with 16 bases between the two germline ends. CDR3 region: CASTVQDRLGNTIYF. The DNA of the CDR3 is TGTGCCAGCACCGTACAGGACCGACTTGGAAACACCATATATTTT.

The V gene is TRBV5-4, the J gene TRBJ2-1; D remains unclear. The CDR3 covers 14 residues. The germline V gene encodes CDR1 SGHNT and CDR2 YYREEE (reference sequence). The germline V and J ends were trimmed by 2 bases and 6 bases, with 12 bases remaining between them. The CDR3 DNA follows: TGTGCCAGCAGCTTTATATCTGGCATCAATGAGCAGTTCTTC. This encodes CASSFISGINEQFF.

V gene TRBV19 combines with J gene TRBJ2-5; 10 nucleotides match TRBD1. CDR3 length: 15 amino acids. From germline, CDR1 is LNHDA and CDR2 SQIVND (reference sequence). V was clipped by 6 bases and J by 4 bases; unmatched bases: 8. CDR3 amino acids: CASSSMTGGSETQYF. In DNA form, the CDR3 reads TGTGCCAGTAGCTCTATGACAGGGGGCTCAGAGACCCAGTACTTC.

The rearrangement links TRBV28 to TRBJ2-1; TRBD2 aligns across 9 bases. V lost 2 bases to trimming and J lost 8 bases; unmatched junction nucleotides: 7. There are 15 residues in the CDR3. The germline gives CDR1 MDHEN, CDR2 SYDVKM. CDR3 region: CASSLLREGRDEQFF. For the CDR3, the DNA is TGTGCCAGCAGTTTACTGCGGGAGGGCCGAGATGAGCAGTTCTTC.

The chain employs TRBV2 and TRBJ2-5; no definite D call. V lost 6 bases to trimming and J lost 2 bases, with 7 bases between them. Germline V gene lookup returns CDR1 SNHLY and CDR2 FYNNEI. There are 12 residues in the CDR3. CDR3 amino acids: CASSLNQETQYF. For the CDR3, the DNA is TGTGCCAGCAGCCTAAATCAAGAGACCCAGTACTTC.

The chain has TRBV6-5 and TRBJ2-5; 10 positions agree with TRBD2. With V trimmed by 6 bases and J by 4 bases, 8 bases remained unmatched. Germline-derived CDR1 and CDR2 are MNHEY and SVGAGI. This CDR3 has 15 amino acids. CDR3 coding DNA: TGTGCCAGCAGGGCTAGCGGGGGTACTCGAGAGACCCAGTACTTC. The encoded protein is CASRASGGTRETQYF.

The V gene is TRBV25-1, the J gene TRBJ1-1; the D gene is possibly TRBD1 (6 bases). CDR3 length: 13 residues. Germline V lookup: CDR1 MGHDK, CDR2 SYGVNS. The V end was cut by 6 bases, the J end by 5 bases, with 13 bases between. The CDR3 spells CASRGTGWTEAFF. The CDR3, as DNA: TGTGCCAGCAGGGGAACAGGGTGGACTGAAGCTTTCTTT. Full variable domain (missing parts from reference TRBV25-1 and TRBJ1-1): EADIYQTPRYLVIGTGKKITLECSQTMGHDKMYWYQQDPGMELHLIHYSYGVNSTEKGDLSSESTVSRIRTEHFPLTLESARPSHTSQYLCASRGTGWTEAFFGQGTRLTVV.

The gene calls are TRBV2 and TRBJ1-2; D might be TRBD1 (6 bases). The CDR3 has 12 residues. Germline loops: CDR1 SNHLY, CDR2 FYNNEI. V was trimmed by 5 bases and J by 5 bases, leaving 9 bases between them. CDR3: CASSPQGYGYTF. CDR3 DNA: TGTGCCAGCAGTCCACAGGGATATGGCTACACCTTC.

This clone was picked up one time. V gene TRBV28 combines with J gene TRBJ1-3; D gene unclear. The CDR3 is made up of 15 amino acids. Per germline, CDR1 MDHEN and CDR2 SYDVKM. Trimming took 7 bases from V and 5 from J, leaving 18 bases between them. CDR3 protein: CASMIGRQRRNTIYF. The CDR3, as DNA: TGTGCCAGCATGATAGGGAGACAACGTAGAAACACCATATATTTT.

V gene TRBV10-3 combines with J gene TRBJ2-5; TRBD2 matches 7 bases. CDR3 length: 14 amino acids. Germline V CDR1 and CDR2: ENHRY, SYGVKD. V shed 6 bases and J 2 bases; nucleotides not matched to a gene: 6. The CDR3 spells CAISDRGGQETQYF. CDR3 in DNA: TGTGCCATCAGCGACCGGGGAGGGCAAGAGACCCAGTACTTC.

This clone has a handful of counts. V is TRBV2 and J is TRBJ2-2; a weak D match, TRBD2 (6 bases). The V and J ends lost 4 bases and 2 bases respectively, with 11 bases between them. The V gene's germline CDR1 is SNHLY and CDR2 FYNNEI. This CDR3 contains 15 residues. In nucleotides, the CDR3 is TGTGCCAGCAGTGCGCAGGGACTTAACACCGGGGAGCTGTTTTTT. This sequence encodes CASSAQGLNTGELFF.

The V gene is TRBV2, the J gene TRBJ1-2; 11 bases match TRBD1. The CDR3 consists of 15 residues. Germline CDR1 and CDR2: SNHLY and FYNNEI. V shed 3 bases and J 4 bases; nucleotides not matched to a gene: 4. The CDR3 nucleotides are TGTGCCAGCAGTGAGGGACAGGGGGTTTTCTATGGCTACACCTTC. Translating gives CASSEGQGVFYGYTF. Variable domain in full (rest from reference TRBV2 and TRBJ1-2): EPEVTQTPSHQVTQMGQEVILRCVPISNHLYFYWYRQILGQKVEFLVSFYNNEISEKSEIFDDQFSVERPDGSNFTLKIRSTKLEDSAMYFCASSEGQGVFYGYTFGSGTRLTVV.

This chain connects TRBV10-3 to TRBJ2-1; TRBD2 aligns across 12 bases. The CDR3 has 14 residues. Germline CDR1 reads ENHRY; CDR2 reads SYGVKD. The trim removed 6 bases at V and 5 bases at J, leaving 2 bases unmatched. The CDR3 nucleotides read TGTGCCATCAGCGGACTAGCGGGGAACAATGAGCAGTTCTTC. Protein product: CAISGLAGNNEQFF.

This clone was seen a few times. This chain connects TRBV10-3 to TRBJ2-7; D gene ambiguous. The CDR3 consists of 13 residues. Germline values: CDR1 ENHRY, CDR2 SYGVKD. V was shortened by 0 bases and J by 6 bases, with 9 bases between the two germline ends. The CDR3 nucleotides are TGTGCCATCAGTGAGTCGTCGGTACGCGAGCAGTACTTC. The encoded protein is CAISESSVREQYF.

The genes are TRBV4-2 and TRBJ1-3; D is undetermined. The V and J ends lost 8 bases and 0 bases respectively, with 11 bases between them. The length of the CDR3 is 14 residues. Per germline, CDR1 LGHNA and CDR2 YNFKEQ. The CDR3 nucleotides are TGTGCCAGCTCCAAGCCGGTCTCTGGAAACACCATATATTTT. Translated, it gives CASSKPVSGNTIYF.

The V call is TRBV9, the J call TRBJ2-7; 11 positions agree with TRBD2. The trim removed 3 bases at V and 1 base at J, leaving 3 bases unmatched. The CDR3 has 15 residues. In germline, CDR1 is SGDLS, CDR2 YYNGEE. DNA for the CDR3: TGTGCCAGCAGCGGGGGGACTAGCGGTTCCTACGAGCAGTACTTC. Amino acid sequence: CASSGGTSGSYEQYF.

V gene TRBV5-4 combines with J gene TRBJ2-2, with no clear D. Germline V CDR1 and CDR2: SGHNT, YYREEE (reference sequence). This CDR3 region has 14 residues. Trimming shortened V by 0 bases and J by 4 bases, and 7 bases separated the two germline ends. Here the CDR3 DNA reads TGTGCCAGCAGCTTGGCCTTAGCCACCGGGGAGCTGTTTTTT. Encoded protein: CASSLALATGELFF. Full variable domain (outside the CDR3, taken from reference TRBV5-4 and TRBJ2-2): ETGVTQSPTHLIKTRGQQVTLRCSSQSGHNTVSWYQQALGQGPQFIFQYYREEENGRGNFPPRFSGLQFPNYSSELNVNALELDDSALYLCASSLALATGELFFGEGSRLTVL.

V gene TRBV30 combines with J gene TRBJ1-2, with TRBD1 as a possible D gene (6 bases). V was trimmed by 0 bases and J by 2 bases, leaving 13 bases between them. There are 15 residues in the CDR3. Germline assignment: CDR1 GTSNPN and CDR2 SVGIG (reference sequence). CDR3 bases: TGTGCCTGGAGTGTATTGGGCAGGGGAAACTATGGCTACACCTTC. Encoded protein: CAWSVLGRGNYGYTF.

The chain recombines TRBV25-1 with TRBJ2-1; TRBD2 is a possible D gene (6 bases). The CDR3 has 17 amino acids. Looked up from germline, CDR1 is MGHDK and CDR2 is SYGVNS. V lost 3 bases and J lost 0, with 15 bases in between. The CDR3 DNA reads TGTGCCAGCAGTGATCCCCGACGGGACTCCTCCTACAATGAGCAGTTCTTC. This gives the protein CASSDPRRDSSYNEQFF. The entire variable domain, with the rest obtained from reference TRBV25-1 and TRBJ2-1, is as follows: EADIYQTPRYLVIGTGKKITLECSQTMGHDKMYWYQQDPGMELHLIHYSYGVNSTEKGDLSSESTVSRIRTEHFPLTLESARPSHTSQYLCASSDPRRDSSYNEQFFGPGTRLTVL.

The chain joins TRBV11-3 to TRBJ2-5; 11 bases map to TRBD2. V shed 5 bases, J shed 1 base, and the junction held 6 bases outside the gene matches. CDR3 length: 16 amino acids. The germline gives CDR1 SGHNT, CDR2 YENEEA. The CDR3 DNA reads as TGTGCCAGCAGCCCGGGGACTAGCGGTCTCCAAGAGACCCAGTACTTC. Amino acid sequence: CASSPGTSGLQETQYF.

The chain couples TRBV19 to TRBJ1-2; 9 bases map to TRBD1. This CDR3 comprises 16 residues. V trimming: 3 bases; J trimming: 2 bases; junction bases outside the gene matches: 7. Germline CDR1 is LNHDA and CDR2 is SQIVND (reference sequence). The CDR3, as DNA: TGTGCCAGTAGTATCTACACCGGGACAGGGAACTATGGCTACACCTTC. This gives the protein CASSIYTGTGNYGYTF.